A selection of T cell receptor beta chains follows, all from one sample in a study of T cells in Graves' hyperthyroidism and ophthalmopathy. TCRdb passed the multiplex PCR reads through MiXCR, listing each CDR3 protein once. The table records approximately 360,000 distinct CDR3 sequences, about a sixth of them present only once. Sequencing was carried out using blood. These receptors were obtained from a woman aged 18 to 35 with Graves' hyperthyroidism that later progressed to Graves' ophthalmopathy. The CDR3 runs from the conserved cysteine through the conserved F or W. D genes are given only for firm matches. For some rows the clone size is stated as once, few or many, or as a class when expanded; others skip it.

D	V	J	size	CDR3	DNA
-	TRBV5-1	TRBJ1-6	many	CASSLGRDYNSPLHF	TGCGCCAGCAGCTTGGGCAGAGACTATAATTCACCCCTCCACTTT
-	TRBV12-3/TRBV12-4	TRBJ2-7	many	CASSFGGSPYEQYF	TGTGCCAGCAGTTTCGGAGGCTCGCCCTACGAGCAGTACTTC
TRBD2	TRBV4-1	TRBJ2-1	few	CASSQVDLGLAFSGEQFF	TGCGCCAGCAGCCAAGTCGACCTGGGACTAGCATTTTCGGGTGAGCAGTTCTTC
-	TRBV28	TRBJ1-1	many	CASSRGGGSGVSEAFF	TGTGCCAGCAGTCGTGGTGGCGGTTCAGGGGTCTCTGAAGCTTTCTTT
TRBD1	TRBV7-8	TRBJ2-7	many	CASSLGLGQGFREQYF	TGTGCCAGCAGCTTAGGGCTGGGACAGGGGTTCAGAGAGCAGTACTTC
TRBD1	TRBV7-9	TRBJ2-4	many	CASSVLQGNKNIQYF	TGTGCCAGCAGCGTCCTACAGGGGAACAAAAACATTCAGTACTTC
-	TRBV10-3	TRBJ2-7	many	CAIRPFLSDEQYF	TGTGCCATCAGGCCCTTCCTTTCGGACGAGCAGTACTTC
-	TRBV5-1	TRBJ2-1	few	CASSAEFDEQFF	TGCGCCAGCAGCGCCGAGTTCGATGAGCAGTTCTTC
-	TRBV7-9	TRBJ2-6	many	CASSSVWAGANVLTF	TGTGCCAGCAGCTCGGTGTGGGCTGGGGCCAACGTCCTGACTTTC
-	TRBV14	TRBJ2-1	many	CASSRTFTEQFF	TGTGCCAGCAGCCGTACGTTCACTGAGCAGTTCTTC
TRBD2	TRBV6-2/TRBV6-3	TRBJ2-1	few	CTSSIAGGRYNEQFF	TGTACCAGCAGTATAGCGGGAGGGAGGTACAATGAGCAGTTCTTC
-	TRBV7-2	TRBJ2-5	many	CASSLEVWETQYF	TGTGCCAGCAGCTTAGAGGTGTGGGAGACCCAGTACTTC
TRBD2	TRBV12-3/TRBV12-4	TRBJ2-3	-	CASSLPGGGGRGDTQYF	TGTGCCAGCAGTTTACCCGGGGGCGGGGGGCGAGGAGATACGCAGTATTTT
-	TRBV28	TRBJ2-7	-	CASSPSRTPLVEQYF	TGTGCCAGCAGTCCCTCGAGGACCCCTCTGGTCGAGCAGTACTTC
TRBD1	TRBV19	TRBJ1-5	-	CASSVLTGLYSNQPQHF	TGTGCCAGTAGTGTGTTGACAGGGCTCTATAGCAATCAGCCCCAGCATTTT
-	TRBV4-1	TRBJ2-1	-	CASSQGVSSSYNEQFF	TGCGCCAGCAGCCAAGGGGTTTCAAGCTCCTACAATGAGCAGTTCTTC
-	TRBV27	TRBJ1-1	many	CASSPPLGTNTEAFF	TGTGCCAGCAGTCCCCCCCTTGGAACGAACACTGAAGCTTTCTTT
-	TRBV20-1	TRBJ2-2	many	CSAAGTRNTGELFF	TGCAGTGCCGCCGGGACAAGGAACACCGGGGAGCTGTTTTTT
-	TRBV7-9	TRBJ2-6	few	CASSLEGGIGANVLTF	TGTGCCAGCAGCTTAGAAGGAGGGATCGGGGCCAACGTCCTGACTTTC
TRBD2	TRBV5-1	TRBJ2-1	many	CASSPGGTSVKNEQFF	TGCGCCAGCAGCCCGGGGGGGACTAGCGTGAAGAATGAGCAGTTCTTC